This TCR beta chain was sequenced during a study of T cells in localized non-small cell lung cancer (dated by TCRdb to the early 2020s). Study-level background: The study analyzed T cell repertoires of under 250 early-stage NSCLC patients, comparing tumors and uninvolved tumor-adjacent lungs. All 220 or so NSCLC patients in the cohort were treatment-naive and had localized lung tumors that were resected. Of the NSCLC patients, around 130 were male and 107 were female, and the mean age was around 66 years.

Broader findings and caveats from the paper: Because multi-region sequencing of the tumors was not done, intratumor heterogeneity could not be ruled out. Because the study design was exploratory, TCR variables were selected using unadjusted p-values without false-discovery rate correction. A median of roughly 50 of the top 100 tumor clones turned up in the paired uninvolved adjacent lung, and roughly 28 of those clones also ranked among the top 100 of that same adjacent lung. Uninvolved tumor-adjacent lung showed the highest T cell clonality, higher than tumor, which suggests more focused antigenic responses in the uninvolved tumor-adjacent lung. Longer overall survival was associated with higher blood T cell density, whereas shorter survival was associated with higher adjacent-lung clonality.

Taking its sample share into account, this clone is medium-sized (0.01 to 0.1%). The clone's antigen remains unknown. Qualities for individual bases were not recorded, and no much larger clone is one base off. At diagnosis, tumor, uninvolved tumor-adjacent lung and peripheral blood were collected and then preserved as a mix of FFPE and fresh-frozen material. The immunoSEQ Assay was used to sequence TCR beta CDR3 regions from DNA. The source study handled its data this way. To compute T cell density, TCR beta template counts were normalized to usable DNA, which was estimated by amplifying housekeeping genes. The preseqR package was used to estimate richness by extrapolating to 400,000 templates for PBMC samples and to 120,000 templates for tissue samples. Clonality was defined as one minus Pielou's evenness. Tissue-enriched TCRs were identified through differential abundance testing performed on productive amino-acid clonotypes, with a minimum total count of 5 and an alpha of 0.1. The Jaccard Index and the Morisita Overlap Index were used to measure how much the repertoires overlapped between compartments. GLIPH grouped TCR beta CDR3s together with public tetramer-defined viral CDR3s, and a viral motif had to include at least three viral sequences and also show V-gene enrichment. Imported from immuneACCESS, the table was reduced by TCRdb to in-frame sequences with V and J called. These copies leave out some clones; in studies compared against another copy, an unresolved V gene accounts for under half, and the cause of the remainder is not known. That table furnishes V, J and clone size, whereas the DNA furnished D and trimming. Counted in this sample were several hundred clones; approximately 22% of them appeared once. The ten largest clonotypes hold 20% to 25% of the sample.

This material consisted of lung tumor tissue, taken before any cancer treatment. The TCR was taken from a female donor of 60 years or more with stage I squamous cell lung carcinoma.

In nucleotide form, the sequence is TGTGCCAGCAGCTTTGGGTGGCAGGCAGAATATCAGTTCTTC. Translated, it reads CASSFGWQAEYQFF. Recombination joined TRBV11-3 with TRBJ2-1; no confident D gene assignment can be made. The CDR3 starts with the cysteine, ends with the phenylalanine, and has 14 residues. The only DNA kept is the CDR3, 42 bases in frame from the first base. CDR1 SGHNT and CDR2 YENEEA were looked up in the germline V gene. Relative to germline, V is 3 bases shorter and J is 13 bases shorter, with 19 bases between their ends. Here the CDR3 is joined to the reference TRBV11-3 and TRBJ2-1 genes, and the full variable domain is: EAGVVQSPRYKIIEKKQPVAFWCNPISGHNTLYWYLQNLGQGPELLIRYENEEAVDDSQLPKDRFSAERLKGVDSTLKIQPAELGDSAVYLCASSFGWQAEYQFFGPGTRLTVL.